The 12 T cell receptor gamma chains below all came from one sample that was sequenced in a study of γδ T cells in repeated Plasmodium falciparum infection. With CATT, TCRdb re-called clones from the multiplex PCR reads. The sample carries approximately 30,000 gamma-chain clones, roughly 1.4% recorded once. Gammadelta T cells were flow-sorted from PBMC into Vgamma9/Vdelta2+ and Vdelta2-negative populations for bulk analysis. Specimen: gamma-delta T cells from blood. These receptors were collected from a pool of human donors (malaria-infected and uninfected, not separated).

Many counts were recorded for this clone. The TCRdb protein, from a much larger clone, departs from this DNA's translation at residue 5, likely by read error; the protein shown derives from the DNA. The chain uses TRGV9 and TRGJP2. The CDR3 is made up of 16 amino acids. The germline V gene has CDR1 GITISATS and CDR2 ISYDGTV (reference sequence). The CDR3, as DNA: TGTGCCTTGTGGGGGGTGGTTGGGGGTAGTGATTGGATCAAGACGTTT. Its protein is CALWGVVGGSDWIKTF.

This clone was seen more than once but under ten times. TCRdb's protein, taken from a much larger clone, differs from this DNA's translation at residue 15, likely owing to a read error; the protein displayed comes from the DNA. V usage is TRGV9 and J usage is TRGJ1 or TRGJ2. TCRdb lists no J gene, so it was determined here by aligning the DNA to germline. The germline V gene encodes CDR1 GITISATS and CDR2 ISYDGTV (reference sequence). The trim removed 0 bases at V and 10 bases at J, leaving 24 bases unmatched. This CDR3 spans 18 amino acids. The CDR3 DNA sequence: TGTGCCTTGTGGGAGGTGCCGGCCGATTTGGGGGCACCGGTCAAGAAACTCTTT. It codes for CALWEVPADLGAPVKKLF.

This clone was seen at least ten times. A far larger clone is one nucleotide away, so this likely arose from a read error. The sample has other DNA sequences that encode this CDR3 too. The V call is TRGV9, the J call TRGJP. TCRdb does not report a J gene; here it was assigned by matching the DNA to germline references. The CDR3 loop spans 16 amino acids. Germline lookup yields CDR1 GITISATS and CDR2 ISYDGTV (reference sequence). The CDR3 reads CALWEIRELGKKIKVF. CDR3 bases: TGTGCCTTGTGGGAGATTCGAGAGTTGGGTAAAAAAATCAAGGTATTT.

This clone was counted at least ten times. V is TRGV4 and J is TRGJ1 or TRGJ2. The germline V gene encodes CDR1 EGSTGY and CDR2 YDSYTSSV. The CDR3 totals 12 residues. Trimming took 6 bases from V and 3 from J; bases not matched to a gene: 5. CDR3 DNA sequence: TGTGCCACCTGGATTCCTTATTATAAGAAACTCTTT. Protein: CATWIPYYKKLF.

A word on this clone: The amino acid sequence in TCRdb belongs to a much larger clone and departs from this DNA's translation at residue 9, likely a sequencing read error; the sequence shown is translated from the DNA. The J gene is TRGJ1 or TRGJ2, the V gene TRGV9. As TCRdb names no J gene, one was assigned here on the basis of a DNA match to germline. V lost 2 bases and J lost 10; bases outside the gene matches: 26. In germline, CDR1 is GITISATS, CDR2 ISYDGTV (reference sequence). This CDR3 is 18 amino acids long. The CDR3 DNA reads TGTGCCTTGTGGGAGGGCCACCCGAGTCCCATACGCTACCTAAAGAAACTCTTT. Translated, it gives CALWEGHPSPIRYLKKLF.

To note about this clone: This DNA's translation and the protein TCRdb lists, from a much larger clone, do not match at residue 9, likely due to a read error; the protein shown is translated from the DNA. V and J are TRGV8 and TRGJ1 or TRGJ2. No J gene was available from TCRdb, and it was assigned here by a germline match of the DNA. The germline V gene encodes CDR1 VENAVY and CDR2 YDSYNSRV. The CDR3 is made up of 12 amino acids. This CDR3 reads CATWDSPYEKLF. The CDR3 DNA is TGTGCCACCTGGGATAGCCCTTATGAGAAACTCTTT.

With regard to this clone: Translating this DNA gives a protein that differs at residue 18 from the TCRdb one, which belongs to a much larger clone; a read error is likely, and the protein shown is this translation. The J gene went uncalled, whereas the V gene is TRGV9. The CDR3 spans 20 residues. The germline V gene encodes CDR1 GITISATS and CDR2 ISYDGTV (reference sequence). Here the CDR3 DNA reads TGTGCCTTGTGGGAGGTCTGGTCTCTATTAGGAGAGTTGGGCAAAAAAATCGAGGTATTT. This codes for CALWEVWSLLGELGKKIEVF.

There are a few counts of this clone. TCRdb attributes to this sequence the protein of a much larger clone, which differs from the DNA translation at residue 3; a read error is likely, and the protein displayed is translated from the DNA. The chain carries TRGV9 and TRGJP. No J gene was available from TCRdb, and it was assigned here by a germline match of the DNA. The germline gives CDR1 GITISATS, CDR2 ISYDGTV (reference sequence). The CDR3 length is 17 residues. CDR3 residues: CASWEVLVGLGKKIKVF. The CDR3 region has the DNA TGTGCCTCGTGGGAGGTGTTGGTAGGGTTGGGCAAAAAAATCAAGGTATTT.

This clone was counted ten times or more. The V gene is TRGV4, the J gene TRGJP2. CDR1 is EGSTGY and CDR2 is YDSYTSSV in the germline V gene. The CDR3 loop spans 15 amino acids. After removal of 4 bases from V and 0 bases from J, the junction contained 5 bases not matched to a gene. This CDR3 reads CATWEGYSSDWIKTF. In DNA, the CDR3 is TGTGCCACCTGGGAGGGTTATAGTAGTGATTGGATCAAGACGTTT.

This clone was counted a few times. This likely reflects a read error, since a far larger clone is one base away. This CDR3 is also generated by other DNA sequences in the sample. The rearrangement links TRGV5 to TRGJ1 or TRGJ2. The J gene was missing in TCRdb and was found by matching the end of the DNA to germline. The CDR3 contains 14 residues. The germline V gene encodes CDR1 VINAFY and CDR2 YDVSNSKD. CDR3 loop: CATWDRRKDYKKLF. The CDR3 coding sequence is TGTGCTACCTGGGACAGGCGTAAGGATTATAAGAAACTCTTT.

This clone was found a few times. TCRdb lists the protein of a much larger clone for this DNA, which differs at residue 4, so this is likely a read error; the protein given here is translated from the DNA itself. The chain carries TRGV2 and TRGJ1 or TRGJ2. This CDR3 has 15 amino acids. Germline CDR1 reads EGSNGY; CDR2 reads YDSYNSKV. The CDR3 DNA follows: TGTGCCACCCGGGACGGGCCGAGGAATTATTATAAGAAACTCTTT. It translates to CATRDGPRNYYKKLF.

Comments on this clone: Translating this DNA gives a protein that differs at residue 12 from the TCRdb one, which belongs to a much larger clone; a read error is likely, and the protein shown is this translation. V gene assignment gives TRGV9, but the J gene was left uncalled. Germline lookup yields CDR1 GITISATS and CDR2 ISYDGTV (reference sequence). This CDR3 is 14 amino acids long. In nucleotides, the CDR3 is TGTGCCTTGTGGGACCAAACGACCTGCGGCAGGGAACTCTTT. It codes for CALWDQTTCGRELF.